This T cell receptor (beta chain) was profiled in a study of PD-1 blockade in classical Hodgkin lymphoma. Documented time point: cycle 4 day 1 (C4D1), after 6 weeks of nivolumab. All patients relapsed after autologous stem cell transplantation, and brentuximab vedotin exposure varied. On this clone itself: Its cognate antigen is unknown.

The V gene's germline CDR1 is GTSNPN and CDR2 SVGIG (reference sequence). Trimming stripped 4 bases from V and 9 bases from J, with 10 bases between. The CDR3 extends over 11 amino acids. Whole-study findings and limits: Newly diagnosed patients had baseline TCR diversity that was reportedly lower than that of healthy donors.

TCRdb's table, derived via immunoSEQ multiplex PCR, lists solely in-frame clones and lacks some. The repertoire holds around 60,000 clones, with nearly 90% as singletons. The chain is built from TRBV30 and TRBJ2-1, with D hard to call. The sequenced sample was peripheral blood mononuclear cells (PBMCs), obtained before the fourth cycle of nivolumab. The clonotype comes from a human donor with classical Hodgkin lymphoma. The CDR3 spells CAWNHGFEQFF. The CDR3 region has the DNA TGTGCCTGGAATCATGGGTTTGAGCAGTTCTTC. Complete variable domain (other parts from reference TRBV30 and TRBJ2-1): SQTIHQWPATLVQPVGSPLSLECTVEGTSNPNLYWYRQAAGRGLQLLFYSVGIGQISSEVPQNLSASRPQDRQFILSSKKLLLSDSGFYLCAWNHGFEQFFGPGTRLTVL.